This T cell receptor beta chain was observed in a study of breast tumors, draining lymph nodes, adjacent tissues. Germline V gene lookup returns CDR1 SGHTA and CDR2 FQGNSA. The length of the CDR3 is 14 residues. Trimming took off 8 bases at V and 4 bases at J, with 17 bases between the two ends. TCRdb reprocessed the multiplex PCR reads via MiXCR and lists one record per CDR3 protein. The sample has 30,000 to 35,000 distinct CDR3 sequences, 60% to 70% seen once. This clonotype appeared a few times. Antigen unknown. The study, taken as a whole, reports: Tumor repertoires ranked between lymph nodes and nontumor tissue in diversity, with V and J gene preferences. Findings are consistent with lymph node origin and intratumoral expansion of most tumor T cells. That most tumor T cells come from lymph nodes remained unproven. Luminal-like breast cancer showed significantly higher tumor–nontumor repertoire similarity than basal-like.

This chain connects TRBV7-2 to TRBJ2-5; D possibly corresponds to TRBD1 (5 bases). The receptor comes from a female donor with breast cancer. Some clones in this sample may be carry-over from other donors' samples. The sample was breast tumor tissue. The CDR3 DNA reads TGTGCCAGCGGCACATCCCAGGGCCCAGAGACCCAGTACTTC. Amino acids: CASGTSQGPETQYF.